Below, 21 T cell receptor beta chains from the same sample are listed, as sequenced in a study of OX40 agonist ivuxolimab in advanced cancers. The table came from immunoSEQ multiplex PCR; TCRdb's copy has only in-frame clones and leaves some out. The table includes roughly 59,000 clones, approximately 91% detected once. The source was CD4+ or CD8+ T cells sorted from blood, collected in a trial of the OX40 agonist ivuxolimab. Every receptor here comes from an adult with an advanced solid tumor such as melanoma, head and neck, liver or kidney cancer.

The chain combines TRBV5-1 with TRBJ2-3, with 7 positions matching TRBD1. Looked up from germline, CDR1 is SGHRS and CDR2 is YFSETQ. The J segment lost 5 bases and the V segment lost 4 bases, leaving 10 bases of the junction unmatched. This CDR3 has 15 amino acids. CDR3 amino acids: CASSPPRQGGDTQYF. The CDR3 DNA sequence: TGCGCCAGCAGCCCGCCACGACAGGGTGGAGATACGCAGTATTTT.

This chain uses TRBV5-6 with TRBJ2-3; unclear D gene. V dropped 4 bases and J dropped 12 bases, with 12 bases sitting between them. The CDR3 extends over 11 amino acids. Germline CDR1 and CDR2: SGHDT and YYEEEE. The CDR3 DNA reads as TGTGCCAGCAGCATTAGCAAAGCCCAGTATTTT. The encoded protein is CASSISKAQYF. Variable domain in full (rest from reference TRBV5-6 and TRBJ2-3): DAGVTQSPTHLIKTRGQQVTLRCSPKSGHDTVSWYQQALGQGPQFIFQYYEEEERQRGNFPDRFSGHQFPNYSSELNVNALLLGDSALYLCASSISKAQYFGPGTRLTVL.

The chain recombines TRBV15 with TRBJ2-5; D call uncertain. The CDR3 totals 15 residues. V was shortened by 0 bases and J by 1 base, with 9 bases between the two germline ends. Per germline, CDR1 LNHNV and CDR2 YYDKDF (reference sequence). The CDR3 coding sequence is TGTGCCACCAGCAGAGAGGTAGTAGCCCAAGAGACCCAGTACTTC. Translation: CATSREVVAQETQYF.

The CDR3 DNA reads TGTGCCGGAGGGGGGGGGAAGAAGACTGAAGCTTTCTTT. It translates to CAGGGGKKTEAFF. The chain recombines TRBV6-5 with TRBJ1-1; D possibly corresponds to TRBD1 (6 bases). Germline V lookup: CDR1 MNHEY, CDR2 SVGAGI. Trimming stripped 11 bases from V and 5 bases from J, with 18 bases between. The CDR3 contains 13 residues.

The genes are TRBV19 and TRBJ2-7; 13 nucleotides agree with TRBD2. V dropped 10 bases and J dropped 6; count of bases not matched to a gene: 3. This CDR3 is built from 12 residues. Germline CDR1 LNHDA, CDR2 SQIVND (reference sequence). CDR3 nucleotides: TGTGCCACCTGGACTAGCGGGAGCGAGCAGTACTTC. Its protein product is CATWTSGSEQYF.

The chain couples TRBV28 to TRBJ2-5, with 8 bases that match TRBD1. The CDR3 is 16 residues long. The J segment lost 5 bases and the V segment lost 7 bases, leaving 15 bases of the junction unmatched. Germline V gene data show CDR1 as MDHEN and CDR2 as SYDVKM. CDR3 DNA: TGTGCCAGCAAGAGACAGGGGTTTATTTTTTGGGAGACCCAGTACTTC. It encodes CASKRQGFIFWETQYF.

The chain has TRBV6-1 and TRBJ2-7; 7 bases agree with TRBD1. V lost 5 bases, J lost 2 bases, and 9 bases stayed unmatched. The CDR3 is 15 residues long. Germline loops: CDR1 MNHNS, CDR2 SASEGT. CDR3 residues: CASSPDPGTAYEQYF. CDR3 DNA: TGTGCCAGCAGTCCTGATCCCGGGACAGCCTACGAGCAGTACTTC.

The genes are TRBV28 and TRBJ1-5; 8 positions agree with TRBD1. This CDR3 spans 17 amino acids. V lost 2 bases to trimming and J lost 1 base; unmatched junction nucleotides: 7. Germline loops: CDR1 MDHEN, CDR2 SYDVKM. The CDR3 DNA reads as TGTGCCAGCAGTTTACCCCGGACAGGGCTAAGCAATCAGCCCCAGCATTTT. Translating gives CASSLPRTGLSNQPQHF.

The CDR3 DNA reads TGTGCCAGCATTGCTAGTACTTGGGGCAATGAGCAGTTCTTC. It yields the protein CASIASTWGNEQFF. This rearrangement joins TRBV28 to TRBJ2-1; D is undetermined. Trimming removed 7 bases from V and 6 bases from J, with 16 bases in between. CDR3 length: 14 amino acids. Germline lookup yields CDR1 MDHEN and CDR2 SYDVKM.

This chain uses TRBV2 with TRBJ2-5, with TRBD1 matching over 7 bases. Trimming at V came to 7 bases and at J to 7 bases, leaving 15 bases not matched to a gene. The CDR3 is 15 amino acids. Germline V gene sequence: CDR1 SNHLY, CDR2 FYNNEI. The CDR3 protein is CASISIDRVGGTQYF. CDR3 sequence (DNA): TGTGCCAGCATTTCAATCGACAGGGTGGGCGGGACCCAGTACTTC. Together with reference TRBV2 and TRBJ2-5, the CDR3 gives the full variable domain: EPEVTQTPSHQVTQMGQEVILRCVPISNHLYFYWYRQILGQKVEFLVSFYNNEISEKSEIFDDQFSVERPDGSNFTLKIRSTKLEDSAMYFCASISIDRVGGTQYFGPGTRLLVL.

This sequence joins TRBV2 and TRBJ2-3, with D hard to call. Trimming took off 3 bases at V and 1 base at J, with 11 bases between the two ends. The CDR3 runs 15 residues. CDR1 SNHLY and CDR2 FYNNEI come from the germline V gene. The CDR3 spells CASSDTGGGTDTQYF. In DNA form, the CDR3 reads TGTGCCAGCAGTGATACCGGTGGGGGCACAGATACGCAGTATTTT.

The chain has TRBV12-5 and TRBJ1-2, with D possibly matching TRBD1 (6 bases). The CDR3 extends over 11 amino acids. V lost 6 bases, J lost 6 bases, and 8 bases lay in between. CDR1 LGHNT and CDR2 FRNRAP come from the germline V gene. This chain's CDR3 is CASGGGDGYTF. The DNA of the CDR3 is TGTGCTAGTGGGGGGGGCGATGGCTACACCTTC.

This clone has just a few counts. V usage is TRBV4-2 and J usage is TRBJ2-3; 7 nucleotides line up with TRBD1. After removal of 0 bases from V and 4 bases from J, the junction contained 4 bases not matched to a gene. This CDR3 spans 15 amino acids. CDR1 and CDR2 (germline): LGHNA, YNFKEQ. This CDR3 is CASSQDQGVADTQYF. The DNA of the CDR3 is TGTGCCAGCAGCCAAGACCAGGGGGTCGCAGATACGCAGTATTTT.

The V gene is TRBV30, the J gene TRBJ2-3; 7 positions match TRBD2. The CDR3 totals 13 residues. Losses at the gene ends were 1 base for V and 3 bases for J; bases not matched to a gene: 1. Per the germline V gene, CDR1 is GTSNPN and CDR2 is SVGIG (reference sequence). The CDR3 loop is CAWSDGGTDTQYF. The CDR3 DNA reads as TGTGCCTGGAGTGACGGGGGGACAGATACGCAGTATTTT.

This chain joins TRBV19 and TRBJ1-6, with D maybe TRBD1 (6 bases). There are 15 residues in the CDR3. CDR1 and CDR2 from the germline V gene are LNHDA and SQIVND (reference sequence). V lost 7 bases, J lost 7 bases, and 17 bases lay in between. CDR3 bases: TGTGCCAGTAACGGAGGGGGAGAGGGGAATTCACCCCTCCACTTT. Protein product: CASNGGGEGNSPLHF.

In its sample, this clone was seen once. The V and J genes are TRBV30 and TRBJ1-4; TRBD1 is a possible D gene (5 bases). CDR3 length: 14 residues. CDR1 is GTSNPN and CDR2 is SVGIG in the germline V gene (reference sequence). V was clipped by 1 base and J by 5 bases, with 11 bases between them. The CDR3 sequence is CAWSDDSRNEKLFF. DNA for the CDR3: TGTGCCTGGAGTGACGACAGTCGAAATGAAAAACTGTTTTTT.

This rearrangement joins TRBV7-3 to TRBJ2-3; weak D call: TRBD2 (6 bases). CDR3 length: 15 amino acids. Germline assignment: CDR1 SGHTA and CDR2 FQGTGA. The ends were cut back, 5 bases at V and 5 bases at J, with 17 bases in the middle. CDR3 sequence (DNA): TGTGCCAGCAGCCCCGTCGGGGGAGAGGGAGATACGCAGTATTTT. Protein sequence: CASSPVGGEGDTQYF. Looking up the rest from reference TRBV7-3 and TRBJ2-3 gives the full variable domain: GAGVSQTPSNKVTEKGKYVELRCDPISGHTALYWYRQSLGQGPEFLIYFQGTGAADDSGLPNDRFFAVRPEGSVSTLKIQRTERGDSAVYLCASSPVGGEGDTQYFGPGTRLTVL.

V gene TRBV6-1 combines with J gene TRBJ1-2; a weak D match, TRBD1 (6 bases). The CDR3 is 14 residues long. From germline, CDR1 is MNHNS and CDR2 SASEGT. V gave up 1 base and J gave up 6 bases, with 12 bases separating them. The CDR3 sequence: CASSEVAGADGYTF. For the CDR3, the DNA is TGTGCCAGCAGTGAAGTAGCGGGGGCGGATGGCTACACCTTC.

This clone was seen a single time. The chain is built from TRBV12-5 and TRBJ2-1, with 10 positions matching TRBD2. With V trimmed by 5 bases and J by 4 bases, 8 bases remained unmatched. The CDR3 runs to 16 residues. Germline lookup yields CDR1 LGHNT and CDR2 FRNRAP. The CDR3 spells CASGIQSGRGYNEQFF. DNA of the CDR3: TGTGCTAGTGGTATACAGAGCGGGAGGGGTTACAATGAGCAGTTCTTC.

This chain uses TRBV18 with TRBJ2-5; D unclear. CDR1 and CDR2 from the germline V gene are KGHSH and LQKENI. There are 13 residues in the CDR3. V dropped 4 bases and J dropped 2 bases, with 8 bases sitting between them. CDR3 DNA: TGTGCCAGCTCACAGCTAGAACAAGAGACCCAGTACTTC. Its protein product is CASSQLEQETQYF.

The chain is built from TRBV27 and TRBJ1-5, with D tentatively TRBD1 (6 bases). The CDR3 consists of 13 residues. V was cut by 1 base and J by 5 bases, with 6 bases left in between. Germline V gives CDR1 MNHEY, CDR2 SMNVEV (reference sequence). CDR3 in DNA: TGTGCCAGCAGTTTATACAGGGATCAGCCCCAGCATTTT. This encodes CASSLYRDQPQHF.